These 10 T cell receptor beta chains share one sample of origin, sequenced in a study of cytomegalovirus exposure and HLA in healthy donors. 13 Jbeta primers and 60 Vbeta primers were used for the PCR. Assay used: immunoSEQ multiplex PCR; TCRdb lists only in-frame clones, some missing. The table lists 99,000 or so clones, around a tenth of them singletons. The sample taken for sequencing was PBMCs. The origin of the receptors is a man aged 35 to 55 in good health and CMV-seropositive.

The table lists this clone with a few counts. The J gene is TRBJ2-5, the V gene TRBV5-6, with TRBD1 as a possible D gene (6 bases). The length of the CDR3 is 13 residues. V was clipped by 2 bases and J by 4 bases, with 9 bases between them. The germline V gene has CDR1 SGHDT and CDR2 YYEEEE. The CDR3 spells CASSFQGLETQYF. As DNA, the CDR3 is TGTGCCAGCAGCTTTCAGGGGCTAGAGACCCAGTACTTC.

The chain carries TRBV7-2 and TRBJ2-1, with TRBD2 identical over 7 bases. This CDR3 has 17 amino acids. Trimming took 5 bases from V and 7 from J; bases not matched to a gene: 17. The germline CDR1 and CDR2 sequences are SGHTA and FQGNSA. CDR3 amino acids: CASSQQRAGVGGNEQFF. For the CDR3, the DNA is TGTGCCAGCAGCCAACAAAGGGCGGGAGTAGGAGGAAATGAGCAGTTCTTC.

The V and J genes are TRBV7-9 and TRBJ2-1, with 7 bases lining up with TRBD1. The CDR3 totals 15 residues. In germline, CDR1 is SEHNR, CDR2 FQNEAQ (reference sequence). V trimming: 5 bases; J trimming: 1 base; junction bases outside the gene matches: 5. The CDR3 DNA follows: TGTGCCAGCAGCCCCCGGGACAGTTCCTACAATGAGCAGTTCTTC. Translating gives CASSPRDSSYNEQFF. Full variable domain (rest looked up from reference TRBV7-9 and TRBJ2-1): DTGVSQNPRHKITKRGQNVTFRCDPISEHNRLYWYRQTLGQGPEFLTYFQNEAQLEKSRLLSDRFSAERPKGSFSTLEIQRTEQGDSAMYLCASSPRDSSYNEQFFGPGTRLTVL.

The chain joins TRBV29-1 to TRBJ2-1; D call uncertain. CDR3 length: 14 residues. Germline assignment: CDR1 SQVTM and CDR2 ANQGSEA. V gave up 7 bases and J gave up 2 bases, with 15 bases separating them. This chain's CDR3 is CSGRLALTYNEQFF. DNA of the CDR3: TGCAGCGGTAGACTCGCGCTTACCTACAATGAGCAGTTCTTC.

The chain uses TRBV7-9 and TRBJ2-7, with unresolved D. The germline CDR1 and CDR2 sequences are SEHNR and FQNEAQ (reference sequence). With 3 bases removed from V and 0 bases from J, the gap between germline ends came to 3 bases. This CDR3 is built from 12 residues. The CDR3 bases are TGTGCCAGCAGCTTTAGCTCCTACGAGCAGTACTTC. Protein sequence: CASSFSSYEQYF.

This chain joins TRBV15 and TRBJ2-2; D not resolved. Germline V gene data show CDR1 as LNHNV and CDR2 as YYDKDF (reference sequence). There are 14 residues in the CDR3. Trimming removed 3 bases at V and 1 base at J, with 6 bases between. CDR3 sequence: CATSSEQNTGELFF. CDR3 coding DNA: TGTGCCACCAGCAGTGAACAGAACACCGGGGAGCTGTTTTTT.

This rearrangement joins TRBV9 to TRBJ2-3; 10 nucleotides agree with TRBD2. After removal of 1 base from V and 2 bases from J, the junction contained 1 base not matched to a gene. CDR3 length: 15 residues. Germline V gene sequence: CDR1 SGDLS, CDR2 YYNGEE. CDR3 nucleotides: TGTGCCAGCAGCGTAACTAGCGGGACCACAGATACGCAGTATTTT. Amino acid sequence: CASSVTSGTTDTQYF. Full variable domain (outside the CDR3, taken from reference TRBV9 and TRBJ2-3): DSGVTQTPKHLITATGQRVTLRCSPRSGDLSVYWYQQSLDQGLQFLIQYYNGEERAKGNILERFSAQQFPDLHSELNLSSLELGDSALYFCASSVTSGTTDTQYFGPGTRLTVL.

The chain uses TRBV5-1 and TRBJ1-2; 9 bases are shared with TRBD1. CDR3 length equals 14 residues. Per germline, CDR1 SGHRS and CDR2 YFSETQ. V dropped 0 bases and J dropped 4; count of bases not matched to a gene: 1. CDR3 in DNA: TGCGCCAGCAGCTTGGAGGGACAGGGCTATGGCTACACCTTC. It specifies CASSLEGQGYGYTF.

This clone was recorded a few times. The chain couples TRBV6-6 to TRBJ2-1; 9 bases align to TRBD2. CDR3 size: 15 residues. The germline gives CDR1 MNHNY, CDR2 SVGAGI (reference sequence). The J segment lost 3 bases and the V segment lost 5 bases, leaving 5 bases of the junction unmatched. Here the CDR3 DNA reads TGTGCCAGCAGTCCGTTAGCGGGAGTCTACAATGAGCAGTTCTTC. The encoded protein is CASSPLAGVYNEQFF.

This clone was picked up a small number of times. The V gene is TRBV30, the J gene TRBJ2-7; D might be TRBD2 (6 bases). Germline V gene lookup returns CDR1 GTSNPN and CDR2 SVGIG (reference sequence). V was shortened by 3 bases and J by 6 bases, with 12 bases between the two germline ends. The CDR3 spans 12 residues. The DNA of the CDR3 is TGTGCCTGGAGAGGGTGGAGGGCCGAGCAGTACTTC. Translated: CAWRGWRAEQYF.